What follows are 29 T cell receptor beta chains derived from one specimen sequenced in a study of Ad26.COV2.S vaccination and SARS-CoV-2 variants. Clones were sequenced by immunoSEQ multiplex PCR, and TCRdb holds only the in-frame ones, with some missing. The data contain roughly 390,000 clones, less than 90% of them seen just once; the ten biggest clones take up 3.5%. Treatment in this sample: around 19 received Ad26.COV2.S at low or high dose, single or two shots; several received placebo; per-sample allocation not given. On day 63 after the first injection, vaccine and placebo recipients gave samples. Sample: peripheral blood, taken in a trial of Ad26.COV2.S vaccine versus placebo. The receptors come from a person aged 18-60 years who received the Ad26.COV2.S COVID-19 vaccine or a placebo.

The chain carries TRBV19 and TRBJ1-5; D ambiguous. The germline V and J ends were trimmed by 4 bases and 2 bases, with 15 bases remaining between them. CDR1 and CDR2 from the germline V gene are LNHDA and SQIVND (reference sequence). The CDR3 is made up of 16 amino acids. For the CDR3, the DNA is TGTGCCAGTAGTAACTTGGGTGAGGGCGGCAATCAGCCCCAGCATTTT. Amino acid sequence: CASSNLGEGGNQPQHF.

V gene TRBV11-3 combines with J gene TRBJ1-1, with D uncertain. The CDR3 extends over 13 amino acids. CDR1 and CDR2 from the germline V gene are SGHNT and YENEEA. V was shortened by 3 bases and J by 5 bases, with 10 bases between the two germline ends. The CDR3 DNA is TGTGCCAGCAGCTTGGAGGGTGGGACTGAAGCTTTCTTT. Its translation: CASSLEGGTEAFF.

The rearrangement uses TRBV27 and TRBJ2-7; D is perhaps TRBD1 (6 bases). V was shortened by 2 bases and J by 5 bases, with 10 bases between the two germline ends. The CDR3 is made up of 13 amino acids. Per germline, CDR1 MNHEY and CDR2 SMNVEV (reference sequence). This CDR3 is CASSLTSGDEQYF. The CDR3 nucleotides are TGTGCCAGCAGTTTAACGTCAGGGGACGAGCAGTACTTC.

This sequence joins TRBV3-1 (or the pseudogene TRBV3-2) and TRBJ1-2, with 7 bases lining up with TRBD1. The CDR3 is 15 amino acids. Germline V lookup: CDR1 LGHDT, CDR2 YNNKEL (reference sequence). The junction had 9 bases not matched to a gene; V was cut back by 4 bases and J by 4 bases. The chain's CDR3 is CASSRQGGSLYGYTF. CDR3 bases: TGTGCCAGCAGCCGGCAGGGGGGTAGTCTCTATGGCTACACCTTC.

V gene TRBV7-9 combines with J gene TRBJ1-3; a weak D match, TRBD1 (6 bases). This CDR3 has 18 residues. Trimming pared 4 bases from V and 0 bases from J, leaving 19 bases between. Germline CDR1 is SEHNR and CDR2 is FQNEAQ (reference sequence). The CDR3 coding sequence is TGTGCCAGCAGCTCCCTACCCCTACAGGGATTCTCTGGAAACACCATATATTTT. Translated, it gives CASSSLPLQGFSGNTIYF. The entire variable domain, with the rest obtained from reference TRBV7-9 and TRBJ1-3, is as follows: DTGVSQNPRHKITKRGQNVTFRCDPISEHNRLYWYRQTLGQGPEFLTYFQNEAQLEKSRLLSDRFSAERPKGSFSTLEIQRTEQGDSAMYLCASSSLPLQGFSGNTIYFGEGSWLTVV.

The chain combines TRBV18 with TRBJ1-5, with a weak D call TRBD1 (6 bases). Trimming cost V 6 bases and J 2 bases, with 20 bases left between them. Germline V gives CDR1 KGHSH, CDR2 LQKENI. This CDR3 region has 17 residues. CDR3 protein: CASSTGGGSPGNQPQHF. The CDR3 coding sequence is TGTGCCAGCTCTACAGGAGGGGGATCCCCTGGCAATCAGCCCCAGCATTTT.

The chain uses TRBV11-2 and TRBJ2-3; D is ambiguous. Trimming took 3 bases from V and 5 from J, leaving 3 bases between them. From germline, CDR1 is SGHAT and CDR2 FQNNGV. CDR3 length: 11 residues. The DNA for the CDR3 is TGTGCCAGCAGCTTTAGAGATACGCAGTATTTT. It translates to CASSFRDTQYF.

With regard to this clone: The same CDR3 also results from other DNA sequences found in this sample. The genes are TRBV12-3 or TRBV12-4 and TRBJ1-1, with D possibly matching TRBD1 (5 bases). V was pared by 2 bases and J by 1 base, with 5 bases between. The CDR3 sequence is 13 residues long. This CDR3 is CASSLQGNTEAFF. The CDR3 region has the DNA TGTGCCAGCAGTTTACAGGGGAACACTGAAGCTTTCTTT.

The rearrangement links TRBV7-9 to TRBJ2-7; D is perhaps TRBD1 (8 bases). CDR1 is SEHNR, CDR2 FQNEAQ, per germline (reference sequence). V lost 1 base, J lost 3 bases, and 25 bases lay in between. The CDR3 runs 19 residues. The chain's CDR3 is CASSLEYARTGRGHYEQYF. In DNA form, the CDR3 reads TGTGCCAGCAGCTTAGAATACGCGCGGACAGGGAGGGGACACTACGAGCAGTACTTC.

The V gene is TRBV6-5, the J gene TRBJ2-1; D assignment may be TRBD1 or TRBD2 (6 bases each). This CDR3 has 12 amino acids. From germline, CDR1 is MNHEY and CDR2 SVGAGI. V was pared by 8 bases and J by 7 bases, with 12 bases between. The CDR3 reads CASGGGGNEQFF. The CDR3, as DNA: TGTGCCAGCGGAGGGGGTGGTAATGAGCAGTTCTTC.

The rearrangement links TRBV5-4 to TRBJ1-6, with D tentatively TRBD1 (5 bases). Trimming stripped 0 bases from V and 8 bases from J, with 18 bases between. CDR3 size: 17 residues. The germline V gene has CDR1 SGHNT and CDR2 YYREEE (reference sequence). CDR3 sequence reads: CASSLGTVDVRDSPLHF. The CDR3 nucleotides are TGTGCCAGCAGCTTGGGCACAGTGGACGTCAGGGATTCACCCCTCCACTTT.

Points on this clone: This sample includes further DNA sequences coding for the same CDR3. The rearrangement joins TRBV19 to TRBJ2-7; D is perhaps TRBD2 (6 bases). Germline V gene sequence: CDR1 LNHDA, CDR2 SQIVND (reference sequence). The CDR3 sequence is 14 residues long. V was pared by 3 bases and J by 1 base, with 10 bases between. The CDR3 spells CASSIDGGSYEQYF. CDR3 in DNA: TGTGCCAGTAGTATTGACGGGGGATCCTACGAGCAGTACTTC.

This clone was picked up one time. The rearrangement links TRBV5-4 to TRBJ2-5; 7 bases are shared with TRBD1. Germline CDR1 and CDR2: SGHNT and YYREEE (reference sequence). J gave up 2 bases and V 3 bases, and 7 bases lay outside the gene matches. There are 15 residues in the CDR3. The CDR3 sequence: CASSSKIQGQETQYF. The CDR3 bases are TGTGCCAGCAGCTCCAAAATACAGGGGCAAGAGACCCAGTACTTC. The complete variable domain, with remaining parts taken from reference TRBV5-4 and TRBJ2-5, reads ETGVTQSPTHLIKTRGQQVTLRCSSQSGHNTVSWYQQALGQGPQFIFQYYREEENGRGNFPPRFSGLQFPNYSSELNVNALELDDSALYLCASSSKIQGQETQYFGPGTRLLVL.

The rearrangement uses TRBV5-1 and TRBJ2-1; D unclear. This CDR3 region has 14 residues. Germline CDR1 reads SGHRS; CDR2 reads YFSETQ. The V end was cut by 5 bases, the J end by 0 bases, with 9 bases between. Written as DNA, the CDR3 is TGCGCCAGCAGATTAAGTAGCTCCTACAATGAGCAGTTCTTC. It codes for CASRLSSSYNEQFF. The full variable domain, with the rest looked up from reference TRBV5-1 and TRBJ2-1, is KAGVTQTPRYLIKTRGQQVTLSCSPISGHRSVSWYQQTPGQGLQFLFEYFSETQRNKGNFPGRFSGRQFSNSRSEMNVSTLELGDSALYLCASRLSSSYNEQFFGPGTRLTVL.

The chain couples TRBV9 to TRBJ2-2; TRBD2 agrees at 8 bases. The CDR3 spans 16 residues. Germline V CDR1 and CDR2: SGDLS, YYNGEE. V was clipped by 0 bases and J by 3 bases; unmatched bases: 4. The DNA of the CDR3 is TGTGCCAGCAGCGTAGACGGGGGGGCCGACACCGGGGAGCTGTTTTTT. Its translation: CASSVDGGADTGELFF. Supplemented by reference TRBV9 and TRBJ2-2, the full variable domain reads DSGVTQTPKHLITATGQRVTLRCSPRSGDLSVYWYQQSLDQGLQFLIQYYNGEERAKGNILERFSAQQFPDLHSELNLSSLELGDSALYFCASSVDGGADTGELFFGEGSRLTVL.

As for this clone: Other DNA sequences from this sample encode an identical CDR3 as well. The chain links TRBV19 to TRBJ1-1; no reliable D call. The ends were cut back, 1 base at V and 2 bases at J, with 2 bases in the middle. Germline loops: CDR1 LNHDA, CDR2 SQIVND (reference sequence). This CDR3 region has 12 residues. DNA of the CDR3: TGTGCCAGTAGTATAGGTAACACTGAAGCTTTCTTT. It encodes CASSIGNTEAFF.

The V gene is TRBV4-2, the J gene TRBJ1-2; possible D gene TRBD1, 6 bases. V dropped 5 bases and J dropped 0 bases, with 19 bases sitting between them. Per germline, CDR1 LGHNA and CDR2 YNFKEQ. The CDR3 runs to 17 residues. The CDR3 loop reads CASSYGQRGGTNYGYTF. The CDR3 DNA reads TGTGCCAGCAGCTACGGACAGAGAGGTGGGACTAACTATGGCTACACCTTC.

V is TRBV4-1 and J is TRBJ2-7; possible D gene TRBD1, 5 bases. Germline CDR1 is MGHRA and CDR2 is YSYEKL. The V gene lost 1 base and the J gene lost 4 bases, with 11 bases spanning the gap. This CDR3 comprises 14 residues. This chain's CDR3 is CASSQGLTEYEQYF. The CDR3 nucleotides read TGCGCCAGCAGCCAAGGCCTGACAGAATACGAGCAGTACTTC.

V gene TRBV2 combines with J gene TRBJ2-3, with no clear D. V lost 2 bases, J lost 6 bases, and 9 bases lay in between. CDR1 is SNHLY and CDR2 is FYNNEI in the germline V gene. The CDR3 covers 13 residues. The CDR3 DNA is TGTGCCAGCAGTGAAAATGAGTTCGATACGCAGTATTTT. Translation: CASSENEFDTQYF.

This CDR3 reads CASSDRGTEAFF. For the CDR3, the DNA is TGTGCCAGCAGTGACAGGGGGACTGAAGCTTTCTTT. The chain recombines TRBV2 with TRBJ1-1; 7 bases map to TRBD1. The ends lost 3 bases at V and 5 bases at J; junction bases unmatched: 0. The CDR3 runs 12 residues. The germline gives CDR1 SNHLY, CDR2 FYNNEI. Filled out from reference TRBV2 and TRBJ1-1, the complete variable domain reads EPEVTQTPSHQVTQMGQEVILRCVPISNHLYFYWYRQILGQKVEFLVSFYNNEISEKSEIFDDQFSVERPDGSNFTLKIRSTKLEDSAMYFCASSDRGTEAFFGQGTRLTVV.

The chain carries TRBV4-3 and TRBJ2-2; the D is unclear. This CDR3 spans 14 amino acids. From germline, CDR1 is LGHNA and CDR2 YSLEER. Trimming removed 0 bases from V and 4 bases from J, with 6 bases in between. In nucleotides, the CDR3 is TGCGCCAGCAGCCAAGACTGGTCCACCGGGGAGCTGTTTTTT. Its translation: CASSQDWSTGELFF.

The CDR3 region is CASSHRLVLNTEAFF. In DNA, the CDR3 is TGCGCCAGCAGCCATCGTCTCGTATTGAACACTGAAGCTTTCTTT. This sequence joins TRBV4-1 and TRBJ1-1; D gene unclear. The CDR3 runs 15 residues. The germline V gene encodes CDR1 MGHRA and CDR2 YSYEKL. The ends were cut back, 3 bases at V and 0 bases at J, with 11 bases in the middle.

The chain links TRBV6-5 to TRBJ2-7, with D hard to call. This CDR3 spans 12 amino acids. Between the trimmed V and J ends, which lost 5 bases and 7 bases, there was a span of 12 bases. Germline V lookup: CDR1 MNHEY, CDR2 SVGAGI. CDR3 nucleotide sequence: TGTGCCAGCAGTCTTACAGCGCGGGAGCAGTACTTC. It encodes CASSLTAREQYF.

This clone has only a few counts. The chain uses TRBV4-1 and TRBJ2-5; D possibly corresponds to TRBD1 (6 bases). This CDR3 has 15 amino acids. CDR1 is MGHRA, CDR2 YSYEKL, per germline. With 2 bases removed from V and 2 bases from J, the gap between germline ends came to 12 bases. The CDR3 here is CASSQYVGQQETQYF. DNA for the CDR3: TGCGCCAGCAGCCAATATGTCGGACAGCAAGAGACCCAGTACTTC.

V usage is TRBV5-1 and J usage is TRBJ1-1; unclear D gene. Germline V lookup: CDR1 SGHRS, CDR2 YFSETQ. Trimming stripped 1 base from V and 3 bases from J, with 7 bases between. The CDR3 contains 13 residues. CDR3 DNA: TGCGCCAGCAGCTTGATCTCGGACACTGAAGCTTTCTTT. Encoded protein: CASSLISDTEAFF.

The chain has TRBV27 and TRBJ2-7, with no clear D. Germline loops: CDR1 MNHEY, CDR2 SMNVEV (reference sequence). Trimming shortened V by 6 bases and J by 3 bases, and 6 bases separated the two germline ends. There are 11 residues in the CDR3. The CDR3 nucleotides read TGTGCCAGCAGATCGGACTACGAGCAGTACTTC. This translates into CASRSDYEQYF.

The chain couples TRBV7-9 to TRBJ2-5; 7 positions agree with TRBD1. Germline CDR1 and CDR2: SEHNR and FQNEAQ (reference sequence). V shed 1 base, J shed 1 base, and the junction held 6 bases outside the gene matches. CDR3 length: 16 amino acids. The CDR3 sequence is CASSLGERGPQETQYF. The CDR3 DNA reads TGTGCCAGCAGCTTAGGGGAAAGGGGGCCCCAAGAGACCCAGTACTTC.

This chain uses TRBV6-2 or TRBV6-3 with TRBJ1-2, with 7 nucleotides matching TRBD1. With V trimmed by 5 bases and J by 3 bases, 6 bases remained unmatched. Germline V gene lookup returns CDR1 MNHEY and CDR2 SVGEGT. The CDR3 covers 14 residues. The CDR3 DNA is TGTGCCAGCAGTCGACATGGGACAGACTATGGCTACACCTTC. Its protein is CASSRHGTDYGYTF.

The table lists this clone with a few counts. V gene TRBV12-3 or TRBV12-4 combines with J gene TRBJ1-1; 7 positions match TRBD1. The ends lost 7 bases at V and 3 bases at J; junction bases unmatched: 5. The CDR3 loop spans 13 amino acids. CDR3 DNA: TGTGCCAGCAACTCGGACAGGTACACTGAAGCTTTCTTT. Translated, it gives CASNSDRYTEAFF.